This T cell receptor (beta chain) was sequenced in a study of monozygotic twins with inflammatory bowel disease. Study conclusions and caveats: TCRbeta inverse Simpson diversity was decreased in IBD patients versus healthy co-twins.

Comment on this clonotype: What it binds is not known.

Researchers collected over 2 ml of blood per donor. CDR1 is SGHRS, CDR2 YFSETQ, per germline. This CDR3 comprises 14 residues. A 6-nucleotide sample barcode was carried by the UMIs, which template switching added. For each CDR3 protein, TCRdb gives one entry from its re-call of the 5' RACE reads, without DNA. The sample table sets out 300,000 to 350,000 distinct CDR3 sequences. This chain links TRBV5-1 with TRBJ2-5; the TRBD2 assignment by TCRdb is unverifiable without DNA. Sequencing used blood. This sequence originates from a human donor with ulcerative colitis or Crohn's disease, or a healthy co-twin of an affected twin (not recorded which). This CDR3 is CASSFGGARETQYF.